The rows below give T cell receptor beta chains drawn from one sample of a study of blood T cell repertoires in COVID-19. Sequencing was performed with immunoSEQ multiplex PCR; in TCRdb, only in-frame clones are kept and a portion is missing. This table holds 170,000 or so clones, 80% to 90% found once. Sequenced material: PBMCs or T cells enriched from blood (not recorded which). The receptors here all came from a woman between 18 and 29 years old who had recovered from COVID-19. Both conserved end residues are part of each CDR3. The D gene is left open where the match is weak. Clone sizes are given selectively: once, few, many, or a class where the clone is expanded.

>NA|TRBJ1-1|TRBV29-1|NA
TGCAGCGTTGAGCGCGGGCTGAACACTGAAGCTTTCTTT
CSVERGLNTEAFF
>NA|TRBJ2-7|TRBV7-6|NA
TGTGCCAGCAGCTTAAGGGGCCCCTACGAGCAGTACTTC
CASSLRGPYEQYF
>NA|TRBJ1-2|TRBV7-4|NA
TGTGCCAGCAGCCAAGGGACACACTATGGCTACACCTTC
CASSQGTHYGYTF
>TRBD1|TRBJ1-1|TRBV19|NA
TGTGCCAGTAAAAACAGGGGACAACTCTCTGAAGCTTTCTTT
CASKNRGQLSEAFF
>NA|TRBJ2-1|TRBV3-1/TRBV3-2|NA
TGTGCCAGCAGCCCCCGAGGGTCAGGTTACAATGAGCAGTTCTTC
CASSPRGSGYNEQFF
>TRBD1|TRBJ1-5|TRBV28|NA
TGTGCCAGCGCCCGACAGGGGGCCAGTCAGCCCCAGCATTTT
CASARQGASQPQHF
>TRBD2|TRBJ2-1|TRBV5-4|NA
TGTGCCAGCAGCTGGACGACTAGCGGGACTGCTGAGCAGTTCTTC
CASSWTTSGTAEQFF
>TRBD2|TRBJ2-2|TRBV7-2|NA
TGTGCCAGCAGAGCTAGCGGGGGGGCAGAGAACACCGGGGAGCTGTTTTTT
CASRASGGAENTGELFF
>TRBD2|TRBJ2-3|TRBV7-2|NA
TGTGCCAGCAGCTTATATTCCAGCGGGAGAGATACGCAGTATTTT
CASSLYSSGRDTQYF
>TRBD1|TRBJ1-1|TRBV2|NA
TGTGCCAGCAGTGAAACACGGACAGGGGCGACTGAAGCTTTCTTT
CASSETRTGATEAFF
>NA|TRBJ2-7|TRBV6-2/TRBV6-3|NA
TGTGCCAGCAGTTACGTAGGGAGCAAGCAGTACTTC
CASSYVGSKQYF
>NA|TRBJ2-5|TRBV4-3|NA
TGCGCCAGCAGCTCCATTGCGGGGCAAGAGACCCAGTACTTC
CASSSIAGQETQYF
>NA|TRBJ1-1|TRBV6-6|NA
TGTGCCAGCAGTCCCACCAGGGGAGCGCGGTTGAACACTGAAGCTTTCTTT
CASSPTRGARLNTEAFF
>NA|TRBJ2-7|TRBV13|once
TGTGCCAGCAGCTTATATAACAGGGACGAGCAGTACTTC
CASSLYNRDEQYF
>NA|TRBJ1-2|TRBV4-1|once
TGCGCCAGCAGCCAAGAGATCTCGACGGTCCGGGGTGGCTACACCTTC
CASSQEISTVRGGYTF
>NA|TRBJ2-5|TRBV19|NA
TGTGCCAGTAGTATAGGTGTTTCGGAGACCCAGTACTTC
CASSIGVSETQYF
>TRBD1|TRBJ1-1|TRBV7-8|NA
TGTGCCAGCAGCCAACGGGACAGGGCGATTACTGAAGCTTTCTTT
CASSQRDRAITEAFF
>NA|TRBJ1-6|TRBV27|NA
TGTGCCAGCAGTAGACAGGTCACTATTAATTCACCCCTCCACTTT
CASSRQVTINSPLHF
>NA|TRBJ1-1|TRBV11-2|NA
TGTGCCAGCAGCTTAGATGGGGGGATCGTGGCTTTCTTT
CASSLDGGIVAFF
>NA|TRBJ2-2|TRBV21-1|many
TGTGCCAGCAGCAAACAGGGGGCGAACACCGGGGAGCTGTTTTTT
CASSKQGANTGELFF
>TRBD2|TRBJ2-7|TRBV18|once
TGTGCCAGCTCGCCTACTAGCGGGAGGGCCGGAGAGCAGTACTTC
CASSPTSGRAGEQYF
>NA|TRBJ2-7|TRBV4-3|many
TGCGCCAGCAGCCAAGATTCCGGGGAATCCTACGAGCAGTACTTC
CASSQDSGESYEQYF
>NA|TRBJ1-6|TRBV5-1|NA
TGCGCCAGCAGCTTGGCCACGGATAATTCACCCCTCCACTTT
CASSLATDNSPLHF
>TRBD1|TRBJ1-2|TRBV27|NA
TGTGCCAGCAGTTCCCCGACAGGGGGCTACTATGGCTACACCTTC
CASSSPTGGYYGYTF
>TRBD1|TRBJ2-7|TRBV7-2|NA
TGTGCCAGCAGCACAGGGGGTTCCCTCTACGAGCAGTACTTC
CASSTGGSLYEQYF
>NA|TRBJ2-1|TRBV29-1|once
TGCAGCGTTGCAGCAGGGCGACCATCCCCCTACAATGAGCAGTTCTTC
CSVAAGRPSPYNEQFF
>NA|TRBJ1-5|TRBV5-1|few
TGCGCCAGCAGCTTGGTTCCGACAGACAACAATCAGCCCCAGCATTTT
CASSLVPTDNNQPQHF
>NA|TRBJ2-1|TRBV3-1/TRBV3-2|NA
TGTGCCAGCAGCCAAGATCTTGGGGAGAGGCCCAATGAGCAGTTCTTC
CASSQDLGERPNEQFF
>NA|TRBJ1-1|TRBV10-3|NA
TGTGCCATCAGAGAGGGTGGAGGCACTGAAGCTTTCTTT
CAIREGGGTEAFF
>TRBD1|TRBJ1-6|TRBV7-8|NA
TGTGCCAGCAGCTTTGGGACAGGGAGGACCAATTCACCCCTCCACTTT
CASSFGTGRTNSPLHF
>NA|TRBJ1-3|TRBV6-5|NA
TGTGCCAGCAGCCGGGGACTCTCTGGAAACACCATATATTTT
CASSRGLSGNTIYF
>TRBD1|TRBJ2-7|TRBV6-5|NA
TGTGCCAGCAGGGCCGGGACAGAGGCCTACGAGCAGTACTTC
CASRAGTEAYEQYF
>NA|TRBJ2-1|TRBV27|few
TGTGCCAGCAGCCTTGCGGACGGGGGTGAGCAGTTCTTC
CASSLADGGEQFF
>TRBD2|TRBJ2-7|TRBV5-5|once
TGTGCCAGCAGCTCGGGGACTAGCGGAGCCTACGAGCAGTACTTC
CASSSGTSGAYEQYF
>TRBD2|TRBJ2-3|TRBV5-1|NA
TGCGCCAGCAGCTTGGGGCTAGCGGGGTCCACAGATACGCAGTATTTT
CASSLGLAGSTDTQYF
>TRBD2|TRBJ2-1|TRBV2|NA
TGTGCCGTCGATCTAGCGGGACTTGGTAATGAGCAGTTCTTC
CAVDLAGLGNEQFF
>NA|TRBJ1-1|TRBV14|NA
TGTGCCAGCAGCCATTACAGGAACACTGAAGCTTTCTTT
CASSHYRNTEAFF
>TRBD1|TRBJ2-3|TRBV27|NA
TGTGCCAGCAGTCTCAAAGGGACAGGGCTCACCACAGATACGCAGTATTTT
CASSLKGTGLTTDTQYF
>TRBD2|TRBJ2-1|TRBV7-6|NA
TGTGCCAGCAGCTCGGCGGGGGGTCTAGGGTACCATGAGCAGTTCTTC
CASSSAGGLGYHEQFF
>NA|TRBJ1-2|TRBV29-1|NA
TGCAGCGTTTATCAGGGATCTTATGGCTACACCTTC
CSVYQGSYGYTF